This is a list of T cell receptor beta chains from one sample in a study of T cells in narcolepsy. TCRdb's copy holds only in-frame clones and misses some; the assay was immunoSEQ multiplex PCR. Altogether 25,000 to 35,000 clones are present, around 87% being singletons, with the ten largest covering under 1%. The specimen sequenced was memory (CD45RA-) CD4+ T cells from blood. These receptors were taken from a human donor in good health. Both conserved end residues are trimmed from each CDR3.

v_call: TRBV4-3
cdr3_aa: ASSQSLAGGGRNEQF

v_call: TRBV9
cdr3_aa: ASSGAGTSAHNEQF

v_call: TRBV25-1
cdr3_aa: ASSETRTAHNSPLH

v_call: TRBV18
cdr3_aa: ASSPRGLESGNTIY

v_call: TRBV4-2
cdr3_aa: ASSQSIGGISLSGNEQF

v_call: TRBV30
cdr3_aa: AWKWGRGAGGYT

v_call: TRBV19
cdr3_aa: ASSITLVVNQPQH

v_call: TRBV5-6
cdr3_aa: ASSLGLAGEDQGTQY

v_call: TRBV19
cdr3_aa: ASLGPSLDRRYSNQPQH

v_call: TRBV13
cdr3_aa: ASSFKKLLRPGELF

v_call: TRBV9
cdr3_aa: ASSVSTSGGARADTQY

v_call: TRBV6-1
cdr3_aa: AGSGYRVSEKQPQH

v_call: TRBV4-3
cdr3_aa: ASSLTGAAIREQY

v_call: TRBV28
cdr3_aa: ASGMRASGRTPYEQY

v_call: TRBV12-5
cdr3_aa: ASGAGETSGETQY

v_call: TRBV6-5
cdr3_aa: ASSRPGSRSYEQY

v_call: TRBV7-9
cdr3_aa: ASSLAKGAETQY

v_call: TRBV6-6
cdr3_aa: ASSYSGTDGWSEAF

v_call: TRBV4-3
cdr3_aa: ASSQEARRETQY

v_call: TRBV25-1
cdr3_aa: ASTGQVEEKLF

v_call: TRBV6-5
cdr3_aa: ASSSVPLRYT

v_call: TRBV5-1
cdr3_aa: ASKLQAQAEKLF

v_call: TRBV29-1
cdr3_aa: SVEDRSQAYT

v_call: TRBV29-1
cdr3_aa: SAQGGGNQPQH

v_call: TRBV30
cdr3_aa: AWSVLNYGYT

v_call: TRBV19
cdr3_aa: ASSPSFHEQF

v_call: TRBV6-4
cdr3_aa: ASSERLAGYNEQF

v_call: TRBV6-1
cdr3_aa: ASSEATGPNYGYT

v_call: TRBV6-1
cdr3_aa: ASSERVTGELF

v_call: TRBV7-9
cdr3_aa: ASSFSTGGQPQH

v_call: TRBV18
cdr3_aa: ASSSTGPNYGYT

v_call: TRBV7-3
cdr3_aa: ASSFFSGSNEQF

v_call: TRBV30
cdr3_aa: AWSARGSGTGAPRYGYT

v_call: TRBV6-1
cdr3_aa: ASSERGDTNYGYT

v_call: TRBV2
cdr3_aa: ASSVRAYTGELF

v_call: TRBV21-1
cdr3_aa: ASSKRAGMNTEAF

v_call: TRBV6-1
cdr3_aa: ASSEEGHRLNTQY

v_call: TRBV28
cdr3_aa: ASSSYLLAGVHNEQF

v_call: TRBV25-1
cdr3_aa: ASSVGTSGGQETQY

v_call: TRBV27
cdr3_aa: ASSLSGDYGYT

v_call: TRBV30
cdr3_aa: AWSGGTGGYT